This T cell receptor beta chain was observed in a study of T cells after posttransplantation cyclophosphamide. Profiling relied on immunoSEQ multiplex PCR, and the TCRdb table lists in-frame clones only, not all of them. The sample consists of 15,000 to 20,000 clones, 60% to 80% of them appearing once. Busulfan-fludarabine conditioning, marrow transplant, and cyclophosphamide on days +3 and +4 were administered. Study-level results: After PTCy, TRB diversity resembled that of CNI/methotrexate controls.

Notes on this clone: Its antigen is undetermined.

Looked up from germline, CDR1 is SEHNR and CDR2 is FQNEAQ (reference sequence). V lost 7 bases to trimming and J lost 6 bases, with 24 bases between them. The CDR3 covers 16 residues. This chain links TRBV7-9 with TRBJ1-1; D is possibly TRBD1 (6 bases). Sequencing was performed on CD8+ T cells sorted from PBMCs, taken 1,700 to 2,000 days after a stem cell transplant with posttransplant cyclophosphamide. The sequence was obtained from a female patient aged 40-49 years who received an allogeneic stem cell transplant from a related donor, was CMV-positive, and had no GVHD. Some T cells could come from the graft donor. CDR3 loop: CASIPAEGEGSAEAFF. In DNA form, the CDR3 reads TGTGCCAGCATCCCTGCCGAGGGGGAGGGTTCAGCTGAAGCTTTCTTT. The full variable domain, completed using reference TRBV7-9 and TRBJ1-1, is DTGVSQNPRHKITKRGQNVTFRCDPISEHNRLYWYRQTLGQGPEFLTYFQNEAQLEKSRLLSDRFSAERPKGSFSTLEIQRTEQGDSAMYLCASIPAEGEGSAEAFFGQGTRLTVV.